This T cell receptor beta chain was identified in a study of T-cell memory formation after mild COVID-19. On the study more broadly: For the most part, TCR clusters were specific to one donor. Study findings and constraints: The finding that pre-infection memory included some responding clones suggested that cross-reactive memory joined.

This clonotype has a handful of counts. Its target is not known. This CDR3 is built from 16 residues. Germline CDR1 reads KGHSH; CDR2 reads LQKENI. V lost 0 bases and J 8 bases, leaving 17 bases between the germline ends. Constant-segment primers and 5'RACE yielded cDNA libraries for TCR alpha and TCR beta, each carrying sample barcodes and UMIs. Via MiXCR, TCRdb re-called the 5' RACE reads, giving one row per CDR3 protein. The data show about 270,000 distinct CDR3 sequences, 15% to 20% seen once. The V call is TRBV18, the J call TRBJ1-5, with D unresolved. Sequencing used PBMCs or a T cell subset sorted from them (not recorded which). This TCR was recovered from a man aged 18-30 years who had mild COVID-19 (a few samples of this study predate the infection). Cell type and time point are not known. Here the CDR3 reads CASSPPSQAQVEPQHF. CDR3 nucleotide sequence: TGTGCCAGCTCACCACCCTCGCAGGCCCAGGTGGAGCCCCAGCATTTT.